These 26 T cell receptor beta chains originate from one sample sequenced in a study of cytomegalovirus exposure and HLA in healthy donors. The protocol was immunoSEQ multiplex PCR, while the TCRdb copy is restricted to in-frame clones and leaves out a portion. The data show some 240,000 clones, 70% to 90% seen once. Sample: PBMCs. The receptors were sampled from a woman aged 18-30 years in good health and CMV-seronegative.

This clone has a handful of counts. The gene calls are TRBV30 and TRBJ2-1; D tentatively fits TRBD1 or TRBD2 (5 bases each). Germline V gives CDR1 GTSNPN, CDR2 SVGIG (reference sequence). This CDR3 has 14 residues. V lost 3 bases to trimming and J lost 2 bases, with 11 bases between them. CDR3 loop: CAWSGKGPYNEQFF. The CDR3 coding sequence is TGTGCCTGGAGCGGGAAGGGGCCCTACAATGAGCAGTTCTTC.

By sample share, this clone is medium-sized. The chain employs TRBV5-1 and TRBJ2-7; D is perhaps TRBD1 or TRBD2 (5 bases each). Trimming took 7 bases from V and 6 from J, leaving 11 bases between them. The CDR3 covers 11 residues. CDR1 and CDR2 from the germline V gene are SGHRS and YFSETQ. The CDR3 sequence: CASGDPSEQYF. In DNA form, the CDR3 reads TGCGCCAGCGGGGACCCGAGCGAGCAGTACTTC.

Only one count was recorded for this clone. The chain uses TRBV5-6 and TRBJ2-1, with D unclear. The CDR3 loop spans 11 amino acids. The V gene lost 7 bases and the J gene lost 4 bases, with 6 bases spanning the gap. Germline CDR1 SGHDT, CDR2 YYEEEE. This CDR3 reads CASRWYNEQFF. CDR3 nucleotides: TGTGCCAGCCGATGGTACAATGAGCAGTTCTTC.

The rearrangement joins TRBV7-9 to TRBJ1-3; D is unclear. The germline V gene has CDR1 SEHNR and CDR2 FQNEAQ (reference sequence). CDR3 length equals 14 residues. Between the trimmed V and J ends, which lost 3 bases and 4 bases, there was a span of 10 bases. The CDR3 sequence is CASSLVSVGNTIYF. CDR3 DNA: TGTGCCAGCAGCTTGGTTAGCGTCGGAAACACCATATATTTT.

The chain is built from TRBV7-7 and TRBJ2-5; D is unresolved. The V end was cut by 1 base, the J end by 3 bases, with 6 bases between. The germline CDR1 and CDR2 sequences are SSHAT and FNYEAQ (reference sequence). CDR3 length equals 13 residues. The CDR3 here is CASSLGPEETQYF. The CDR3 DNA reads as TGTGCCAGCAGCTTAGGCCCGGAAGAGACCCAGTACTTC.

This clone has only a few counts. The V and J genes are TRBV5-1 and TRBJ2-7; D is perhaps TRBD2 (6 bases). The length of the CDR3 is 13 residues. Deletions cut 3 bases from V and 4 bases from J, with 11 bases between. Germline CDR1 SGHRS, CDR2 YFSETQ. The CDR3 loop is CASSWTGSYEQYF. CDR3 in DNA: TGCGCCAGCAGCTGGACCGGGAGTTACGAGCAGTACTTC. Full variable domain (rest looked up from reference TRBV5-1 and TRBJ2-7): KAGVTQTPRYLIKTRGQQVTLSCSPISGHRSVSWYQQTPGQGLQFLFEYFSETQRNKGNFPGRFSGRQFSNSRSEMNVSTLELGDSALYLCASSWTGSYEQYFGPGTRLTVT.

A word on this clone: A junction end diverges from the germline sequence, so it may reflect a read error. The chain joins TRBV5-1 to TRBJ2-1; 9 bases align to TRBD1. This CDR3 contains 16 residues. CDR1 and CDR2 (germline): SGHRS, YFSETQ. This CDR3 reads CASSWTGTGSSNEQFF. The CDR3 bases are TGCGCCAGCAGCTGGACTGGGACAGGGTCCTCCAATGAGCAGTTCTTC.

The chain couples TRBV6-1 to TRBJ2-1; tentatively, D is TRBD2 (5 bases). Trimming took 2 bases from V and 7 from J, leaving 15 bases between them. CDR1 is MNHNS, CDR2 SASEGT, per germline. The CDR3 totals 15 residues. CDR3 residues: CASSEHGDARNEQFF. In nucleotides, the CDR3 is TGTGCCAGCAGTGAACACGGGGATGCCCGAAATGAGCAGTTCTTC.

V and J are TRBV5-5 and TRBJ2-5; D call uncertain. In germline, CDR1 is SGHKS, CDR2 YYEKEE (reference sequence). There are 13 residues in the CDR3. The ends were cut back, 2 bases at V and 0 bases at J, with 5 bases in the middle. This CDR3 reads CASSFRDQETQYF. Written as DNA, the CDR3 is TGTGCCAGCAGCTTTAGAGACCAAGAGACCCAGTACTTC.

The CDR3 loop is CASSLVPGNEKLFF. In DNA, the CDR3 is TGCGCCAGCAGCTTGGTTCCAGGGAATGAAAAACTGTTTTTT. This rearrangement joins TRBV5-1 to TRBJ1-4; tentative D call: TRBD1 (5 bases). The CDR3 sequence is 14 residues long. The V and J ends lost 0 bases and 5 bases respectively, with 8 bases between them. The germline V gene encodes CDR1 SGHRS and CDR2 YFSETQ.

This chain connects TRBV29-1 to TRBJ1-2; TRBD1 agrees at 7 bases. J gave up 4 bases and V 7 bases, and 6 bases lay outside the gene matches. Germline values: CDR1 SQVTM, CDR2 ANQGSEA. The CDR3 totals 12 residues. The CDR3 protein is CSAAQGTYGYTF. The CDR3 nucleotides read TGCAGCGCCGCACAGGGGACCTATGGCTACACCTTC.

The J gene is TRBJ1-5, the V gene TRBV9; no clear D gene. Germline V gene data show CDR1 as SGDLS and CDR2 as YYNGEE. CDR3 length equals 15 residues. The germline V and J ends were trimmed by 6 bases and 2 bases, with 15 bases remaining between them. The CDR3 region is CASTVGPEGNQPQHF. In nucleotides, the CDR3 is TGTGCCAGCACCGTGGGCCCAGAGGGCAATCAGCCCCAGCATTTT.

This chain links TRBV30 with TRBJ1-2, with 8 bases lining up with TRBD1. Germline V lookup: CDR1 GTSNPN, CDR2 SVGIG (reference sequence). The CDR3 has 11 amino acids. V trimming: 3 bases; J trimming: 7 bases; junction bases outside the gene matches: 1. CDR3 in amino acids: CAWRDRAGYTF. CDR3 in DNA: TGTGCCTGGAGGGACAGGGCTGGCTACACCTTC.

V and J are TRBV30 and TRBJ2-7, with D unresolved. Trimming left V 2 bases short and J 0 bases short, with 14 bases between. Germline V gives CDR1 GTSNPN, CDR2 SVGIG (reference sequence). This CDR3 has 15 residues. The CDR3 spells CAWSPRAGPSYEQYF. The CDR3 region has the DNA TGTGCCTGGAGTCCTCGGGCAGGACCCTCCTACGAGCAGTACTTC.

The chain is built from TRBV5-6 and TRBJ1-1; D unresolved. Trimming removed 4 bases from V and 1 base from J, with 11 bases in between. CDR1 SGHDT and CDR2 YYEEEE come from the germline V gene. CDR3 size: 14 residues. CDR3 in DNA: TGTGCCAGCAGCCCCGATCTCTCGAACACTGAAGCTTTCTTT. It yields the protein CASSPDLSNTEAFF.

V is TRBV27 and J is TRBJ2-7, with 8 bases aligning to TRBD1. This CDR3 has 16 residues. Looked up from germline, CDR1 is MNHEY and CDR2 is SMNVEV (reference sequence). V shed 2 bases and J 7 bases; nucleotides not matched to a gene: 13. For the CDR3, the DNA is TGTGCCAGCAGTTTAGAGATGGGGACAGGAAGAGGTGAGCAGTACTTC. Translating it yields CASSLEMGTGRGEQYF.

The J gene is TRBJ1-2, the V gene TRBV30, with D hard to call. The CDR3 extends over 14 amino acids. Germline V gene lookup returns CDR1 GTSNPN and CDR2 SVGIG (reference sequence). V was trimmed by 1 base and J by 8 bases, leaving 17 bases between them. The CDR3 loop reads CAWSGFRQGRGYTF. In DNA, the CDR3 is TGTGCCTGGAGTGGGTTCAGGCAAGGAAGAGGCTACACCTTC. Drawing the rest from reference TRBV30 and TRBJ1-2, the complete variable domain is SQTIHQWPATLVQPVGSPLSLECTVEGTSNPNLYWYRQAAGRGLQLLFYSVGIGQISSEVPQNLSASRPQDRQFILSSKKLLLSDSGFYLCAWSGFRQGRGYTFGSGTRLTVV.

The rearrangement links TRBV4-2 to TRBJ2-1; the match to TRBD1 covers 7 bases. The V segment lost 1 base and the J segment 0 bases; nucleotides outside the gene matches: 0. The CDR3 covers 15 residues. Per the germline V gene, CDR1 is LGHNA and CDR2 is YNFKEQ. Here the CDR3 reads CASSQGDSSYNEQFF. CDR3 nucleotide sequence: TGTGCCAGCAGCCAAGGGGACAGCTCCTACAATGAGCAGTTCTTC.

The genes are TRBV6-1 and TRBJ1-2; D is uncertain. Germline V gene sequence: CDR1 MNHNS, CDR2 SASEGT. V lost 4 bases, J lost 5 bases, and 8 bases lay in between. This CDR3 region has 12 residues. The CDR3 DNA sequence: TGTGCCAGCAGTGGGGATCCTTATGGCTACACCTTC. It translates to CASSGDPYGYTF.

The rearrangement joins TRBV5-1 to TRBJ2-3, with 8 bases that match TRBD1. Germline trimming cut 2 bases from V and 6 bases from J; bases unmatched to any gene: 11. The CDR3 runs 16 residues. Germline V CDR1 and CDR2: SGHRS, YFSETQ. CDR3 sequence reads: CASSFWTGRRGDTQYF. Here the CDR3 DNA reads TGCGCCAGCAGCTTTTGGACAGGGCGTAGGGGGGATACGCAGTATTTT. Full variable domain (rest looked up from reference TRBV5-1 and TRBJ2-3): KAGVTQTPRYLIKTRGQQVTLSCSPISGHRSVSWYQQTPGQGLQFLFEYFSETQRNKGNFPGRFSGRQFSNSRSEMNVSTLELGDSALYLCASSFWTGRRGDTQYFGPGTRLTVL.

This clone has just one count. The rearrangement uses TRBV6-6 and TRBJ2-1, with D perhaps assigned TRBD1 or TRBD2 (5 bases each). There are 11 residues in the CDR3. V gave up 7 bases and J gave up 8 bases, with 9 bases separating them. Germline loops: CDR1 MNHNY, CDR2 SVGAGI (reference sequence). The CDR3: CASTRDHEQFF. The CDR3 nucleotides read TGTGCCAGCACCCGGGACCATGAGCAGTTCTTC.

This clone showed up just once. CDR3 amino acids: CASNRVMNTEAFF. In DNA, the CDR3 is TGTGCCAGCAACAGGGTTATGAACACTGAAGCTTTCTTT. The chain links TRBV2 to TRBJ1-1, with D possibly TRBD1 on 6 matching bases. The germline gives CDR1 SNHLY, CDR2 FYNNEI. The CDR3 is made up of 13 amino acids. Trimming took 7 bases from V and 0 from J, leaving 9 bases between them.

CDR3 coding DNA: TGTGCCAGCAGCTTGGATACAGGGGTCGGCGGCAATGAGCAGTTCTTC. Its translation is CASSLDTGVGGNEQFF. The V call is TRBV5-4, the J call TRBJ2-1; TRBD1 matches 7 bases. J gave up 6 bases and V 0 bases, and 9 bases lay outside the gene matches. Germline CDR1 SGHNT, CDR2 YYREEE (reference sequence). This CDR3 has 16 amino acids. The full variable domain, its missing parts supplied by reference TRBV5-4 and TRBJ2-1, is ETGVTQSPTHLIKTRGQQVTLRCSSQSGHNTVSWYQQALGQGPQFIFQYYREEENGRGNFPPRFSGLQFPNYSSELNVNALELDDSALYLCASSLDTGVGGNEQFFGPGTRLTVL.

The rearrangement uses TRBV27 and TRBJ2-7; D might be TRBD1 (6 bases). Trimming took off 5 bases at V and 2 bases at J, with 19 bases between the two ends. Germline CDR1 and CDR2: MNHEY and SMNVEV (reference sequence). This CDR3 region has 16 residues. The chain's CDR3 is CASSPTAGTTTYEQYF. DNA of the CDR3: TGTGCCAGCAGTCCCACCGCCGGGACAACCACCTACGAGCAGTACTTC.

The chain couples TRBV9 to TRBJ2-2, with D perhaps TRBD2 (6 bases). V was clipped by 0 bases and J by 7 bases, with 13 bases between them. CDR1 is SGDLS and CDR2 is YYNGEE in the germline V gene. The CDR3 contains 15 residues. CDR3 residues: CASSVVSGSYGELFF. The CDR3 DNA sequence: TGTGCCAGCAGCGTAGTTAGCGGCTCCTACGGGGAGCTGTTTTTT.

This CDR3 reads CASSLGVGRGQETQYF. In DNA form, the CDR3 reads TGTGCCAGCAGCTTAGGAGTCGGGAGGGGCCAAGAGACCCAGTACTTC. V and J are TRBV11-2 and TRBJ2-5, with 8 bases matching TRBD2. Germline lookup yields CDR1 SGHAT and CDR2 FQNNGV. Trimming took 1 base from V and 1 from J; bases not matched to a gene: 5. The CDR3 is made up of 16 amino acids.